This T cell receptor beta chain was sequenced for a study of cytomegalovirus exposure and HLA in healthy donors. Turning to this clone: Its cognate antigen is unknown.

The PCR had 60 Vbeta and 13 Jbeta primers. This table comes from immunoSEQ multiplex PCR, and its TCRdb copy is limited to in-frame clones, with some not included. This sample has some 140,000 clones, with about 82% found just once. General study findings and limits: As immune exposure information, only CMV serostatus was available. Reportedly, HLA-A and HLA-B alleles of most subjects were accurately predicted from TCR beta.

Looked up from germline, CDR1 is SGHAT and CDR2 is FQNNGV. The length of the CDR3 is 14 residues. The ends lost 2 bases at V and 5 bases at J; junction bases unmatched: 4. The specimen was PBMCs. The chain carries TRBV11-2 and TRBJ2-7; 9 positions agree with TRBD2. This sequence originates from a man aged 30 to 45 in good health. DNA of the CDR3: TGTGCCAGCAGCTTAAGGGCTAGCGGGGACGAGCAGTACTTC. Its protein product is CASSLRASGDEQYF. The whole variable domain, remainder taken from reference TRBV11-2 and TRBJ2-7, is EAGVAQSPRYKIIEKRQSVAFWCNPISGHATLYWYQQILGQGPKLLIQFQNNGVVDDSQLPKDRFSAERLKGVDSTLKIQPAKLEDSAVYLCASSLRASGDEQYFGPGTRLTVT.